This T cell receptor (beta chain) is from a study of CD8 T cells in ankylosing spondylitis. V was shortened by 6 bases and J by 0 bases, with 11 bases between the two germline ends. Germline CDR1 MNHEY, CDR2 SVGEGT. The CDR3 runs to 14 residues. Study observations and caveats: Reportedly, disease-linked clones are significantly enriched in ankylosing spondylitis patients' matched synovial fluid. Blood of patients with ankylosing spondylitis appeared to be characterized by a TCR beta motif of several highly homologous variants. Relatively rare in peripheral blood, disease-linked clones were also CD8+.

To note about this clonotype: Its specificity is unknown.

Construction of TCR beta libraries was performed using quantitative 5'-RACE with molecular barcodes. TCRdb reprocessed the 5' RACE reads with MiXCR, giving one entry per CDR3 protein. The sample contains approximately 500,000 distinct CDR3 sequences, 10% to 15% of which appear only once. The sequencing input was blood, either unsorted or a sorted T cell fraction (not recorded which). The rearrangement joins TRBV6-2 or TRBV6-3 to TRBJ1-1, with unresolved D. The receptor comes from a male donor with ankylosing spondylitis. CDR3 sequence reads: CASSLLTVNTEAFF. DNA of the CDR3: TGTGCCAGCAGCTTATTAACAGTGAACACTGAAGCTTTCTTT.